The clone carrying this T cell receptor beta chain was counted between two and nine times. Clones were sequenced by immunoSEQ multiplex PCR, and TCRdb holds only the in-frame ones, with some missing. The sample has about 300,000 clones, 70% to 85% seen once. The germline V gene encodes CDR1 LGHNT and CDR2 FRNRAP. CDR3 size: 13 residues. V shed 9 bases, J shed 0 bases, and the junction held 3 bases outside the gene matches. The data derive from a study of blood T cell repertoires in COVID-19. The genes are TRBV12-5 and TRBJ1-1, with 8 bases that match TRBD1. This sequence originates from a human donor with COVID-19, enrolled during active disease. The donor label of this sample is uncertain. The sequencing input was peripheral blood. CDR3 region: CASEQGVNTEAFF. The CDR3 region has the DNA TGTGCTAGCGAACAGGGGGTGAACACTGAAGCTTTCTTT.